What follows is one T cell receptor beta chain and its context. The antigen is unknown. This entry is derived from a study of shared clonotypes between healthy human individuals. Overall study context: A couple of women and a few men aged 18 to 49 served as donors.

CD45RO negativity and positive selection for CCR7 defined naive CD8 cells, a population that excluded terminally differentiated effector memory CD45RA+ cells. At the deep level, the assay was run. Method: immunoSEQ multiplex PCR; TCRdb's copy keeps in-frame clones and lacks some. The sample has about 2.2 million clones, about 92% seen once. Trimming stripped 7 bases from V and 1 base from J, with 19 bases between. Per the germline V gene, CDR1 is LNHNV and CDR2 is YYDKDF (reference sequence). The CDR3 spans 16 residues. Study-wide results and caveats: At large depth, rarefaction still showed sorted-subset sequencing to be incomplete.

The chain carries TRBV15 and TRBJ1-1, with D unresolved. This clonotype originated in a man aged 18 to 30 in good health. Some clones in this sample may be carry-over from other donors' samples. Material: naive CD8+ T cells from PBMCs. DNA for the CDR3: TGTGCCACCAAGGCCGTTGGGATACCACGGAACACTGAAGCTTTCTTT. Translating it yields CATKAVGIPRNTEAFF.